This T cell receptor (beta chain) was documented in a study of blood T cells in healthy people across ages. As concerns this clonotype: A single base separates this from a much larger clone, so it may be a read error.

The CDR3 length is 13 residues. The germline V gene encodes CDR1 SGHTA and CDR2 FQGNSA. PBMCs were isolated at a quantity of at least 6.5 million per sample. The authors ran a second PCR of 7 to 11 cycles using a sample-barcoded 5' primer and a J-beta primer mix. MiXCR was run by TCRdb on the 5' RACE reads, yielding one entry per CDR3 protein. The profile covers 1.5 million to 2 million distinct CDR3 sequences, with about two fifths appearing a single time and roughly 24% taken by the ten largest. This sequence originates from a human donor in good health. Sequences were obtained from blood. The chain carries TRBV7-2 and TRBJ1-1; the D gene is possibly TRBD1 (5 bases). The CDR3 spells CGSSQGSNTEAFF. In DNA form, the CDR3 reads TGTGGCAGCAGCCAGGGTTCAAACACTGAAGCTTTCTTT.